This T cell receptor beta chain was sequenced in a study of graft-versus-host responses after intestinal transplantation. The overall study: Transplant recipients had multivisceral, liver-intestinal, or isolated intestinal grafts. For approximately three years after anti-thymocyte globulin induction, all recipients took tacrolimus and steroids. General observations from the study: Early HvG declines after transplant were associated with peak circulating GvH clone levels. GvH clones appeared in recipient marrow, some first in ileum or blood.

V lost 2 bases and J 3 bases, leaving 5 bases between the germline ends. Germline V gene lookup returns CDR1 SGHTA and CDR2 FQGNSA. The CDR3 runs to 12 residues. In the case of this clone: The antigen remains unidentified. Additional DNA sequences in this sample encode the identical CDR3.

Repertoires were generated with immunoSEQ multiplex PCR, while TCRdb's copy carries only in-frame clones and drops some. The sample yields around 100,000 clones, roughly nine tenths seen once. This material consisted of unstimulated CD4+ T cells sorted from spleen or lymph node cells, taken before transplant. This TCR was sampled from a human donor who was the organ donor for an intestinal transplant. The rearrangement links TRBV7-2 to TRBJ2-7; a weak D match, TRBD2 (5 bases). CDR3 in DNA: TGTGCCAGCAGCTTACGGGGCTACGAGCAGTACTTC. Its protein product is CASSLRGYEQYF.